This T cell receptor (beta chain) was captured by sequencing in a study of early T cells in non-severe SARS-CoV-2 infection. The overall study: Unsorted whole blood bulk RNA was sequenced, with unpaired chains. Broader study findings: The matching step, a VDJdb search, favored anti-spike CD8 responses and missed private and CD4 specificities.

This clonotype was counted a few times. What it binds is not known. Germline CDR1 and CDR2: SGHAT and FQNNGV. V was pared by 4 bases and J by 5 bases, with 17 bases between. This CDR3 has 15 amino acids. Each cDNA molecule carried a unique molecular identifier. TCRdb re-called the 5' RACE reads with MiXCR, one entry per CDR3 protein. The sample records about 77,000 distinct CDR3 sequences, approximately 12% being singletons. The sequencing here drew on whole blood, taken at baseline. This clonotype originated in an adult who was a healthcare worker with PCR-confirmed SARS-CoV-2 infection or an uninfected control (not recorded which). The donor label of this sample is uncertain. The V gene is TRBV11-2, the J gene TRBJ2-5, with no clear D. The CDR3 bases are TGTGCCAGCAGCTCAAATTCGAGGTTCTGGGAGACCCAGTACTTC. It encodes CASSSNSRFWETQYF.